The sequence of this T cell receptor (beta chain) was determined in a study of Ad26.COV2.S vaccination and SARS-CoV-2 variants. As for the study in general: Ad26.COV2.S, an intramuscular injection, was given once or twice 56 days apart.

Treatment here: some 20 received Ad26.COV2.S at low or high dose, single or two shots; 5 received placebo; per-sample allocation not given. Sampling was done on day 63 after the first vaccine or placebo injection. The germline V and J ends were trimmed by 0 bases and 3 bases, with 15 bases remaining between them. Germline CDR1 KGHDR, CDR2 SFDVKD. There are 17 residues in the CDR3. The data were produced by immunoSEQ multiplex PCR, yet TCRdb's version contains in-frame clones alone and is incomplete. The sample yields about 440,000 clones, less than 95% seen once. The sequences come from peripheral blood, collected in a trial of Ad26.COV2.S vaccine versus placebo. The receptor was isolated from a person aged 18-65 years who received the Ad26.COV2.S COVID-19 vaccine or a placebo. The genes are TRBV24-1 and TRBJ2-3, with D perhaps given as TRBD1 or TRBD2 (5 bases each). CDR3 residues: CATSDLRGGFGTDTQYF. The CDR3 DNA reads TGTGCCACCAGTGATTTGCGTGGGGGATTCGGAACAGATACGCAGTATTTT.